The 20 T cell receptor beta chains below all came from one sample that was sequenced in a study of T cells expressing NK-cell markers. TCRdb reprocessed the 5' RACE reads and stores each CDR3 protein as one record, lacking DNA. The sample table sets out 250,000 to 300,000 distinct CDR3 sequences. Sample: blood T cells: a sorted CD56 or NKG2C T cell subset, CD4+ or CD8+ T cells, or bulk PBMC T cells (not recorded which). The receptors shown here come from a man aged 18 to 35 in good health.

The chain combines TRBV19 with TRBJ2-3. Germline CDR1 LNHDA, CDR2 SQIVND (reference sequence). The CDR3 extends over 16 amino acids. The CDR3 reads CASSPFSRSASDTQYF.

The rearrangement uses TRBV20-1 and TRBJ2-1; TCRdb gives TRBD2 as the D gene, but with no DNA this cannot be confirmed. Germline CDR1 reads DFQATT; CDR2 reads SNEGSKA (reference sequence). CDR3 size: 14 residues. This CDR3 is CSASLGTSAHEQFF.

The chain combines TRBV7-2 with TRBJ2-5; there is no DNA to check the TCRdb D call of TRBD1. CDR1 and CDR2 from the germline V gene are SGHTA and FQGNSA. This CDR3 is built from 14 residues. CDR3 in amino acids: CASSPGGYQETQYF.

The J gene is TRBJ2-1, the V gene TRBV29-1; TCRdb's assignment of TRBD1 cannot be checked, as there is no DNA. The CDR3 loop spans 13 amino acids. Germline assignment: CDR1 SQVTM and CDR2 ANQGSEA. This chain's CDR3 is CSVQSPTGFEQFF.

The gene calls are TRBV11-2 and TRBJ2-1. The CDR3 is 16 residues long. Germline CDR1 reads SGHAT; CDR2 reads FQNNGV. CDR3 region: CASSLEARSSYNEQFF.

CDR3 loop: CAISAETYTDTQYF. The chain combines TRBV10-3 with TRBJ2-3. This CDR3 spans 14 amino acids. Per the germline V gene, CDR1 is ENHRY and CDR2 is SYGVKD.

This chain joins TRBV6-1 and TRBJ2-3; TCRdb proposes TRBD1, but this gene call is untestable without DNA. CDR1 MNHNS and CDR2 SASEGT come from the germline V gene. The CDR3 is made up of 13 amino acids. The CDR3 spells CASIQRGTDTQYF.

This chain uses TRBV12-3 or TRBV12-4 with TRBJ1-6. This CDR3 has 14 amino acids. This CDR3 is CASSLPGSGSPLHF.

The CDR3 sequence: CATNIEGGKSDTQYF. The chain employs TRBV5-1 and TRBJ2-3; TCRdb indicates TRBD2, and absent DNA this call remains unverified. The CDR3 is 15 residues long. Germline values: CDR1 SGHRS, CDR2 YFSETQ.

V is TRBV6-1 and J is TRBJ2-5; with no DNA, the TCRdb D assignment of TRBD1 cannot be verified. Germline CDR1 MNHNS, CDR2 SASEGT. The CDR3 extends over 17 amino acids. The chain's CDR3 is CASSEKGWGRQQETQYF.

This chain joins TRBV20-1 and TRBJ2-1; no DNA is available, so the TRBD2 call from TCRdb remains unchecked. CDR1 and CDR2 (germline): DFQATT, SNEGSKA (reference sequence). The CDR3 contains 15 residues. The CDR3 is CSAARGSLWFDEQFF.

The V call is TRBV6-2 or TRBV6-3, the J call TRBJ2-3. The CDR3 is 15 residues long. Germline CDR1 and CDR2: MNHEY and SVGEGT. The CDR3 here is CASSYSAESTDTQYF.

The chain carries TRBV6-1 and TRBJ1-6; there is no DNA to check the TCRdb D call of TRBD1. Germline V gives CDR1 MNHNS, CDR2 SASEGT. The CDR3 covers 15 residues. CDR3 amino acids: CASSPGGAYNSPLHF.

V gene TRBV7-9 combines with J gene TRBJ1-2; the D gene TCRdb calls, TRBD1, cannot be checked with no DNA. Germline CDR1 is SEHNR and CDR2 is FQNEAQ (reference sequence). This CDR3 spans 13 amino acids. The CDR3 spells CASRPTGAGGYTF.

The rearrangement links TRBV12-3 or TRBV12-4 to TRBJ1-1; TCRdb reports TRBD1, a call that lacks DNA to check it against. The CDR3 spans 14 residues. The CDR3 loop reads CASSNGGGNTEAFF.

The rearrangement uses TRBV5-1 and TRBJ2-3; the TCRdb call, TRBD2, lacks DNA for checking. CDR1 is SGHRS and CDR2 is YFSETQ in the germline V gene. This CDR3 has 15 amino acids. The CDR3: CASSLKQGSGDTQYF. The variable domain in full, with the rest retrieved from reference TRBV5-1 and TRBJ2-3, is KAGVTQTPRYLIKTRGQQVTLSCSPISGHRSVSWYQQTPGQGLQFLFEYFSETQRNKGNFPGRFSGRQFSNSRSEMNVSTLELGDSALYLCASSLKQGSGDTQYFGPGTRLTVL.

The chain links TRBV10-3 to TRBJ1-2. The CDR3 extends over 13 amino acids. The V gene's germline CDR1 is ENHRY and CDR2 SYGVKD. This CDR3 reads CAISDQAFYGYTF.

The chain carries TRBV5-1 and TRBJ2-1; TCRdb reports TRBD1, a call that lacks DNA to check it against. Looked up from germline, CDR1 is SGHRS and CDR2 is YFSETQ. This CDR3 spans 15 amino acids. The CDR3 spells CASSNTGGMGNEQFF.

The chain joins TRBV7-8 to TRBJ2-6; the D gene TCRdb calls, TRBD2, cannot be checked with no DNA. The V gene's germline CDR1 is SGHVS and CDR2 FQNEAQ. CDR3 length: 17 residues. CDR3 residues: CASSPSIGSVGANVLTF.

This CDR3 is CASSDQSPGELFF. V gene TRBV25-1 combines with J gene TRBJ2-2. CDR1 MGHDK and CDR2 SYGVNS come from the germline V gene. The CDR3 loop spans 13 amino acids.